A selection of T cell receptor beta chains follows, all from one sample in a study of brain T cells in children with intractable seizures. Generated by immunoSEQ multiplex PCR, the TCRdb table keeps only in-frame clones and is missing some. The data show 62,000 or so clones, 90% to 96% seen once. Sample: peripheral blood, taken at surgery. These receptor sequences come from a boy under two years old with focal cortical dysplasia and intractable seizures. CDR3s include the opening cysteine and the closing phenylalanine or tryptophan.

TRBV6-1	TRBJ2-7	CASSESAYEQYF
TRBV3-1/TRBV3-2	TRBJ2-5	CASSQEGRGVKTQYF
TRBV25-1	TRBJ2-3	CASSEPGRRHTDTQYF
TRBV7-2	TRBJ2-7	CASSLFPPGEQYF
TRBV18	TRBJ1-3	CASSPKGTSGNTIYF
TRBV19	TRBJ1-4	CASSPQQGAGEKLFF
TRBV11-2	TRBJ2-2	CASSLSSGGTNTGELFF
TRBV2	TRBJ1-1	CASSERRAEKGEAFF
TRBV11-2	TRBJ1-1	CASSSLGPRTEAFF
TRBV28	TRBJ2-2	CASSLRDRGRLLATGELFF
TRBV3-1/TRBV3-2	TRBJ2-7	CASSPAAGLSEQYF
TRBV27	TRBJ2-3	CASSLDSAVTDTQYF
TRBV7-2	TRBJ1-5	CASSFGTGSDQPQHF
TRBV3-1/TRBV3-2	TRBJ1-4	CASSQDPFGWGEKLFF
TRBV29-1	TRBJ1-2	CSVERVQEGYTF
TRBV5-1	TRBJ1-1	CASSSRGTEAFF
TRBV21-1	TRBJ2-5	CASSKEGRQEIVLFYQETQYF
TRBV4-3	TRBJ2-3	CASSHRAVGYGTDTQYF
TRBV28	TRBJ1-1	CASSDINGNTEAFF
TRBV5-4	TRBJ2-2	CASRVHTGNSNTGELFF
TRBV24-1	TRBJ2-1	CATSEFRAGPQFF
TRBV4-2	TRBJ1-1	CASSQDVHGPEAFF